A selection of T cell receptor beta chains follows, all from one sample in a study of blood T cell repertoires in COVID-19. Sequencing was performed with immunoSEQ multiplex PCR; in TCRdb, only in-frame clones are kept and a portion is missing. The sample lists 200,000 to 250,000 clones; roughly four fifths were seen once. The sequencing input was PBMCs or T cells enriched from blood (not recorded which). These receptors were obtained from a man aged 35-49 years who had recovered from COVID-19. The conserved cysteine and the conserved F or W are not part of the CDR3 here. Size tells how often a clone was seen (once, few, many) or the class of an expanded clone, and some rows leave it out.

clone_size | v_call | cdr3_aa
. | TRBV28 | ASTSSTGLRTGYT
. | TRBV5-1 | ASSPDGTETYQPQH
. | TRBV25-1 | ASSAYEQY
few | TRBV29-1 | SVERAGGRNTGELF
. | TRBV18 | ASSPPREGNQPQH
. | TRBV18 | ASSPGTGVSTEAF
. | TRBV6-5 | ASRYAGGDTQY
. | TRBV9 | ASSGTSGRTDTQY
. | TRBV2 | ASLADGQRSLH
. | TRBV28 | ASSLWRQGNYGYT
once | TRBV3-1/TRBV3-2 | ASSQEGSGIGGTQY
. | TRBV7-9 | ASSWGDPMNTEAF
. | TRBV5-1 | ASSETVNTEAF
. | TRBV11-2 | ASSLNRGGGYT
. | TRBV5-1 | ASTIQGNEQF
. | TRBV7-2 | ASSPYGEAF
. | TRBV28 | ASSSAGYRSDYGYT
. | TRBV4-1 | ASSSRERAGGRETQY
. | TRBV29-1 | SVQTQQVAGEKLF
. | TRBV7-9 | ASSRGQGSTPLH
once | TRBV12-5 | ASKQDQETQY
. | TRBV5-1 | ASSPATDRNTEAF
once | TRBV27 | ASRYPGRSEAF
. | TRBV18 | ASSPDRDGGYT
. | TRBV14 | ASSLRLPSSYNEQF
. | TRBV30 | AWSVGSTKH
. | TRBV27 | ASSPLQGNGNQPQH
. | TRBV28 | ASSLGGRDGYT
. | TRBV29-1 | SVVWNTEAF
. | TRBV28 | ASRVRGVQPQH
. | TRBV30 | AWSGLPHEQY
. | TRBV28 | ASSPGGAARYEQY
few | TRBV9 | ASSTRGLAGQIDTQY
. | TRBV3-1/TRBV3-2 | ASSQAGGDNEQF
. | TRBV4-2 | ASSQDQASFDEQF
. | TRBV4-2 | ASSQQGVGGANYGYT
. | TRBV30 | ASDRVTGELF
. | TRBV3-1/TRBV3-2 | ASPSGGAGDTQY
many | TRBV2 | ASSPNGQIYEQY
. | TRBV10-3 | ATRGGNQPQH